This section outlines one TCR beta chain sequence together with its context. A junction boundary mismatches the germline segment, possibly from a read error. This entry is derived from a study of T cells in Graves' hyperthyroidism and ophthalmopathy. The CDR3 sequence is 14 residues long. Germline loops: CDR1 SNHLY, CDR2 FYNNEI. Amplification targeted TCR beta CDR3 regions from RNA transcripts. HTBI primers drove first-round RT-PCR of the TCR CDR3. TCRdb recomputed calls from the multiplex PCR reads with MiXCR, one row per CDR3 protein. The table has some 510,000 distinct CDR3 sequences, about 20% seen once.

The sequenced sample was blood. This TCR was sampled from a young man with Graves' hyperthyroidism. The V gene is TRBV2, the J gene TRBJ2-5; 11 bases are a match to TRBD2. CDR3 sequence: CASSEVAGGPAHYF. CDR3 coding DNA: TGTGCCAGCAGTGAGGTAGCGGGGGGGCCGGCCCACTACTTC.